This T cell receptor beta chain was identified in a study of blood T cells in healthy people across ages. The table lists this clonotype with a few counts. No antigen is known for it. Next came a second PCR, run for about 6 to 11 cycles, which used a sample-barcoded 5' primer along with a J-beta primer mix. Each cDNA molecule was tagged by a template-switch adaptor with 12 random nucleotides. TCRdb used MiXCR to reprocess the 5' RACE reads, holding one entry per CDR3 protein. The table shows about 1 million distinct CDR3 sequences, with 35% to 55% occurring only once. This CDR3 has 14 residues. The germline V and J ends were trimmed by 1 base and 1 base, with 10 bases remaining between them. Germline CDR1 DFQATT, CDR2 SNEGSKA (reference sequence). Study findings and constraints: It was the long-lived donors that had more naive CD4+ cells and higher diversity than aged donors. The authors considered diversity estimates from one million T cells to be underestimates. While age rose, TCR beta diversity per million T cells dropped in a roughly linear way.

The rearrangement joins TRBV20-1 to TRBJ2-5, with D perhaps matching TRBD1 or TRBD2 (6 bases each). The source material was blood. The sequence was obtained from a woman aged 55-69 years in good health. In DNA form, the CDR3 reads TGCAGTGCTAGAGTACAGGGAGGCCAAGAGACCCAGTACTTC. As protein: CSARVQGGQETQYF.